The 28 T cell receptor beta chains below were found in one sample sequenced in a study of blood T cells in healthy people across ages (dated by TCRdb to between 2014 and 2017). Library preparation used 5' RACE. Instrument on record: Illumina HiSeq 2500. A second roughly 7 to 11 cycle PCR used a sample-barcoded 5' primer and a J-beta primer mix. Using fastp trimming at Q25 and MiXCR clonotype assembly, TCRdb reanalyzed the public sequencing data and kept in-frame beta chains. Identical CDR3 protein sequences are pooled into one entry, listed with their most common genes and DNA. The sample table contains roughly 2 million distinct CDR3 sequences; only one count was recorded for less than 50% of them. The ten most abundant clones make up 2.1% of the sample. The source material was blood. The receptors originated from a woman between 40 and 50 years old in good health.

The chain is built from TRBV27 and TRBJ2-1; 12 bases match TRBD1. From germline, CDR1 is MNHEY and CDR2 SMNVEV (reference sequence). Losses at the gene ends were 3 bases for V and 10 bases for J; bases not matched to a gene: 10. CDR3 length: 16 residues. CDR3 nucleotides: TGTGCCAGCAGTTTCTTGGGACAGGGGGCTATCTACGAGCAGTTCTTC. Translated, it gives CASSFLGQGAIYEQFF.

V and J are TRBV9 and TRBJ2-5; tentatively, D is TRBD1 or TRBD2 (5 bases each). The CDR3 consists of 16 residues. CDR1 is SGDLS and CDR2 is YYNGEE in the germline V gene. Trimming took 4 bases from V and 2 from J, leaving 18 bases between them. CDR3 residues: CASSQYSGTVQETQYF. The CDR3, as DNA: TGTGCCAGCAGCCAATACTCCGGGACGGTGCAAGAGACCCAGTACTTC.

V is TRBV9 and J is TRBJ2-3; no reliable D call. The CDR3 loop spans 14 amino acids. Trimming removed 0 bases from V and 2 bases from J, with 7 bases in between. Looked up from germline, CDR1 is SGDLS and CDR2 is YYNGEE. CDR3 amino acids: CASSVDPLTDTQYF. For the CDR3, the DNA is TGTGCCAGCAGCGTAGATCCACTCACAGATACGCAGTATTTT.

This clonotype was observed once. V is TRBV7-9 and J is TRBJ2-1; 8 bases are a match to TRBD1. Unmatched junction bases numbered 6, after V lost 6 bases and J lost 8 bases. This CDR3 region has 13 residues. CDR1 and CDR2 from the germline V gene are SEHNR and FQNEAQ (reference sequence). The CDR3 region is CASRTGVGHEQFF. The CDR3 nucleotides read TGTGCCAGCAGGACAGGGGTCGGGCATGAGCAGTTCTTC.

This rearrangement joins TRBV14 to TRBJ1-6; no reliable D call. CDR1 is SGHDN and CDR2 is FVKESK in the germline V gene. V lost 1 base, J lost 8 bases, and 9 bases lay in between. The CDR3 runs 14 residues. The CDR3 here is CASSQGYSYSPLHF. For the CDR3, the DNA is TGTGCCAGCAGCCAAGGCTACAGTTATTCACCCCTCCACTTT.

J is TRBJ2-5 and V is TRBV6-2 or TRBV6-3; D gene ambiguous. The V end lost 5 bases, the J end lost 7 bases, and 8 bases lay between the germline ends. Germline CDR1 and CDR2: MNHEY and SVGEGT. The CDR3 is 11 residues long. CDR3 in DNA: TGTGCCAGCAGTCAGTCGAGGACCCAGTACTTC. Encoded protein: CASSQSRTQYF.

The rearrangement uses TRBV3-1 and TRBJ2-1; tentative D call: TRBD1 (5 bases). The CDR3 runs to 16 residues. CDR1 LGHDT and CDR2 YNNKEL come from the germline V gene (reference sequence). The ends were cut back, 5 bases at V and 1 base at J, with 15 bases in the middle. This CDR3 reads CASSVITGPSYNEQFF. DNA for the CDR3: TGTGCCAGCAGCGTTATAACAGGTCCTTCCTACAATGAGCAGTTCTTC.

The chain has TRBV4-3 and TRBJ1-1; D is unresolved. Trimming removed 1 base at V and 6 bases at J, with 15 bases between. Germline CDR1 LGHNA, CDR2 YSLEER. The CDR3 consists of 15 residues. The DNA of the CDR3 is TGCGCCAGCAGCCAAGTGTGGGGTCTCTCCGCTGAAGCTTTCTTT. It encodes CASSQVWGLSAEAFF.

This chain joins TRBV9 and TRBJ2-3, with TRBD2 matching 8 bases. The CDR3 has 16 amino acids. Germline V gives CDR1 SGDLS, CDR2 YYNGEE. V dropped 0 bases and J dropped 2; count of bases not matched to a gene: 5. The CDR3 region has the DNA TGTGCCAGCAGCGTAGCCGCGGGGGGTTCCACAGATACGCAGTATTTT. It is translated as CASSVAAGGSTDTQYF.

This clonotype was detected a few times. With a much larger clone just one base away, this may be a read error. The CDR3 DNA sequence: TGTGCCAGCACCCGAGGGGGGAACACTGAAGCTTTCTTT. The encoded protein is CASTRGGNTEAFF. This chain joins TRBV6-5 and TRBJ1-1, with D perhaps TRBD1 (6 bases). CDR3 size: 13 residues. V was clipped by 7 bases and J by 1 base, with 10 bases between them. Germline V gene sequence: CDR1 MNHEY, CDR2 SVGAGI.

V and J are TRBV12-3 or TRBV12-4 and TRBJ2-1; D gene unclear. V lost 5 bases and J lost 5, with 7 bases in between. The CDR3 has 12 amino acids. The CDR3 DNA sequence: TGTGCCAGCAGTAAGACTCACAATGAGCAGTTCTTC. Protein product: CASSKTHNEQFF.

The chain has TRBV9 and TRBJ1-2; 8 bases map to TRBD1. The CDR3 contains 15 residues. V gave up 4 bases and J gave up 0 bases; unmatched junction bases: 5. Germline V lookup: CDR1 SGDLS, CDR2 YYNGEE. The CDR3 nucleotides are TGTGCCAGCAGCATCGCAGGGGGCCCTAACTATGGCTACACCTTC. Translating gives CASSIAGGPNYGYTF.

The V gene is TRBV29-1, the J gene TRBJ2-7, with 9 bases identical to TRBD1. With 5 bases clipped from V and 2 bases from J, the junction kept 19 bases outside the gene matches. The CDR3 has 18 residues. Germline CDR1 SQVTM, CDR2 ANQGSEA. The CDR3 sequence: CSVFRDRETPYLPYEQYF. Here the CDR3 DNA reads TGCAGCGTTTTCCGGGACAGGGAAACCCCATACCTCCCCTACGAGCAGTACTTC.

This clonotype showed up just a few times. CDR3: CASSYSPLAGGKLGWEQYF. CDR3 nucleotides: TGTGCCAGCAGTTACTCGCCGCTAGCGGGGGGGAAATTGGGGTGGGAGCAGTACTTC. The V gene is TRBV6-5, the J gene TRBJ2-7, with 12 positions matching TRBD2. The CDR3 runs 19 residues. The J segment lost 7 bases and the V segment lost 0 bases, leaving 16 bases of the junction unmatched. Germline loops: CDR1 MNHEY, CDR2 SVGAGI.

This CDR3 is CASSQDQQTVQPQHF. DNA of the CDR3: TGTGCCAGCAGCCAAGATCAGCAGACTGTTCAGCCCCAGCATTTT. The chain uses TRBV4-2 and TRBJ1-5; D unclear. Germline lookup yields CDR1 LGHNA and CDR2 YNFKEQ. Trimming removed 0 bases from V and 6 bases from J, with 12 bases in between. The CDR3 sequence is 15 residues long.

The chain employs TRBV7-3 and TRBJ1-5; D unclear. Germline values: CDR1 SGHTA, CDR2 FQGTGA. V was shortened by 5 bases and J by 3 bases, with 8 bases between the two germline ends. This CDR3 is 13 amino acids long. The DNA of the CDR3 is TGTGCCAGCAGCGCCACAGTCAATCAGCCCCAGCATTTT. The encoded protein is CASSATVNQPQHF.

The V gene is TRBV20-1, the J gene TRBJ2-4; 7 bases are a match to TRBD2. This CDR3 comprises 12 residues. The germline V gene has CDR1 DFQATT and CDR2 SNEGSKA (reference sequence). V lost 3 bases, J lost 13 bases, and 9 bases stayed unmatched. For the CDR3, the DNA is TGCAGTGCTAGCAGGACTAGTAGTGAGCAGTACTTC. This gives the protein CSASRTSSEQYF.

The chain carries TRBV19 and TRBJ2-6; D gene uncertain. The CDR3 is 15 amino acids. Germline assignment: CDR1 LNHDA and CDR2 SQIVND (reference sequence). Between the trimmed V and J ends, which lost 5 bases and 0 bases, there was a span of 8 bases. The CDR3 coding sequence is TGTGCCAGTAGTCAGTGGGACTCTGGGGCCAACGTCCTGACTTTC. Translated, it gives CASSQWDSGANVLTF.

The chain joins TRBV5-1 to TRBJ2-5; 7 bases match TRBD1. Trimming took 0 bases from V and 4 from J; bases not matched to a gene: 9. CDR3 length equals 16 residues. Germline values: CDR1 SGHRS, CDR2 YFSETQ. The CDR3 protein is CASSLERQGVRETQYF. The CDR3 DNA sequence: TGCGCCAGCAGCTTGGAACGACAGGGTGTAAGAGAGACCCAGTACTTC.

The CDR3 region is CSASFAGGSIGANEQFF. The CDR3, as DNA: TGCAGTGCTAGTTTTGCGGGGGGTTCAATTGGTGCCAATGAGCAGTTCTTC. The chain recombines TRBV20-1 with TRBJ2-1, with 8 bases fitting TRBD2. Per the germline V gene, CDR1 is DFQATT and CDR2 is SNEGSKA (reference sequence). The V and J ends lost 3 bases and 6 bases, in that order; junction bases with no gene match: 16. The CDR3 consists of 17 residues.

The V call is TRBV28, the J call TRBJ2-1; TRBD1 matches 7 bases. This CDR3 comprises 16 residues. The trim removed 5 bases at V and 5 bases at J, leaving 12 bases unmatched. The V gene's germline CDR1 is MDHEN and CDR2 SYDVKM. CDR3 in amino acids: CASSLEQGSFHNEQFF. CDR3 in DNA: TGTGCCAGCAGTCTAGAACAGGGGTCCTTTCACAATGAGCAGTTCTTC.

V and J are TRBV28 and TRBJ1-2; 7 positions match TRBD1. Germline V lookup: CDR1 MDHEN, CDR2 SYDVKM. The CDR3 sequence is 14 residues long. Unmatched junction bases numbered 10, after V lost 6 bases and J lost 6 bases. DNA for the CDR3: TGTGCCAGCAGACAAAGGGGACAGACCCATGGCTACACCTTC. This sequence encodes CASRQRGQTHGYTF.

The chain combines TRBV28 with TRBJ1-2; 9 nucleotides agree with TRBD1. CDR1 is MDHEN and CDR2 is SYDVKM in the germline V gene. The V segment lost 5 bases and the J segment 6 bases; nucleotides outside the gene matches: 13. The CDR3 totals 16 residues. CDR3 residues: CASSLPTGGLVDGYTF. In DNA, the CDR3 is TGTGCCAGCAGTCTACCGACAGGGGGTTTGGTGGATGGCTACACCTTC.

V is TRBV9 and J is TRBJ2-3; no firm D call. Trimming stripped 5 bases from V and 6 bases from J, with 13 bases between. Looked up from germline, CDR1 is SGDLS and CDR2 is YYNGEE. The length of the CDR3 is 13 residues. CDR3 DNA: TGTGCCAGCAGAGCCTCATTCAAGGATACGCAGTATTTT. This sequence encodes CASRASFKDTQYF.

This clonotype has only a few counts. This sequence joins TRBV4-3 and TRBJ2-3; D perhaps matches TRBD2 (7 bases). The CDR3 runs to 17 residues. The V end was cut by 4 bases, the J end by 4 bases, with 21 bases between. Per germline, CDR1 LGHNA and CDR2 YSLEER. As DNA, the CDR3 is TGCGCCAGCAGCCCCCAGGGGAGCGGGGAGGTCCCAGATACGCAGTATTTT. Translating it yields CASSPQGSGEVPDTQYF.

In its sample, this clonotype was seen once. V and J are TRBV13 and TRBJ1-6, with D possibly TRBD1 on 6 matching bases. V lost 5 bases, J lost 7 bases, and 18 bases lay in between. Germline CDR1 is PRHDT and CDR2 is FYEKMQ (reference sequence). There are 16 residues in the CDR3. CDR3 protein: CASSNPPGHQNSPLHF. CDR3 DNA sequence: TGTGCCAGCAGCAATCCCCCGGGACACCAAAATTCACCCCTCCACTTT.

The J gene is TRBJ1-6, the V gene TRBV6-5, with D uncertain. This CDR3 region has 13 residues. Germline-derived CDR1 and CDR2 are MNHEY and SVGAGI. V was cut by 2 bases and J by 7 bases, with 6 bases left in between. The CDR3 nucleotides read TGTGCCAGCAGTTACAAGGCCAATTCACCCCTCCACTTT. Amino acids: CASSYKANSPLHF.

This chain links TRBV27 with TRBJ2-5; D uncertain. The CDR3 runs to 14 residues. V lost 5 bases and J 0 bases, leaving 10 bases between the germline ends. The V gene's germline CDR1 is MNHEY and CDR2 SMNVEV (reference sequence). CDR3 in DNA: TGTGCCAGCAGTCAGACATATTACCAAGAGACCCAGTACTTC. Protein sequence: CASSQTYYQETQYF.